This T cell receptor beta chain was observed in a study of control samples from healthy donors and cancer patients (dated by TCRdb to 2018 to 2021). The library was prepared using the immunoSEQ multiplex PCR assay. TCRdb retrieved this table from immuneACCESS and kept in-frame rearrangements only. Not all clones are present; in checked studies, unresolved V genes account for under half, and no reason is known for the remainder. In all, the sample holds 60,000 to 75,000 clones, and almost 85% of those were seen once. The ten largest clones capture roughly 5.5% of the sample. Concerning this clone itself: There is no known antigen for this receptor. No base quality values were provided; no much bigger clone lies one nucleotide off.

This TCR was recovered from a middle-aged man in good health. The sample taken for sequencing was blood.

The DNA is TGTGCCAGCAGCTTAGTTAGTAGCGGGAGTCCCTACTTC. Its product reads: CASSLVSSGSPYF. This chain joins TRBV11-1 to TRBJ2-7, with TRBD2 matching 9 junction bases. V has 1 base trimmed and J has 13 bases trimmed; junction bases matching no gene number 8. The CDR3, from cysteine to phenylalanine, totals 13 residues. The kept DNA is CDR3 alone, 39 bases in frame from the first base. From a lookup of the germline V gene (reference sequence), CDR1 and CDR2 are SGHAT and FQDESV.